One sample yielded the 11 T cell receptor beta chains listed below, sequenced in a study of blood T cell repertoires in COVID-19. TCRdb's copy holds only in-frame clones and misses some; the assay was immunoSEQ multiplex PCR. The table records about 210,000 clones, 80% to 85% of them present only once. The specimen sequenced was peripheral blood. The receptors were gathered from a woman older than 75 with COVID-19, enrolled during active disease.

The chain is built from TRBV5-1 and TRBJ1-4; D may be TRBD1 (6 bases). CDR1 is SGHRS, CDR2 YFSETQ, per germline. This CDR3 contains 16 residues. The V and J ends lost 2 bases and 4 bases respectively, with 15 bases between them. Written as DNA, the CDR3 is TGCGCCAGCAGCTTTTCCCAGACAGGAGTTAATGAAAAACTGTTTTTT. Residues: CASSFSQTGVNEKLFF.

This clone was picked up one time. J is TRBJ2-1 and V is TRBV5-1; 8 bases map to TRBD1. The CDR3 consists of 15 residues. Losses at the gene ends were 0 bases for V and 9 bases for J; bases not matched to a gene: 8. Germline CDR1 reads SGHRS; CDR2 reads YFSETQ. The CDR3 region has the DNA TGCGCCAGCAGCTTGGGGGGACAGGTCAGCGGTGAGCAGTTCTTC. Amino acid sequence: CASSLGGQVSGEQFF.

This clone was detected once. The chain combines TRBV5-5 with TRBJ1-4, with D perhaps matching TRBD1 (5 bases). Germline loops: CDR1 SGHKS, CDR2 YYEKEE (reference sequence). CDR3 length equals 11 residues. V was pared by 2 bases and J by 13 bases, with 9 bases between. The CDR3 sequence: CASSLDSTLFF. In nucleotides, the CDR3 is TGTGCCAGCAGCTTAGACAGTACACTGTTTTTT.

The gene calls are TRBV6-5 and TRBJ1-1; tentative D call: TRBD1 (6 bases). In germline, CDR1 is MNHEY, CDR2 SVGAGI. V gave up 7 bases and J gave up 2 bases, with 14 bases separating them. The CDR3 has 14 residues. CDR3 sequence reads: CASTRGGFNTEAFF. In DNA form, the CDR3 reads TGTGCCAGCACGAGGGGGGGTTTTAACACTGAAGCTTTCTTT.

In DNA, the CDR3 is TGTGCCAGCAGCGTTAGCGGGGTTTACACAGATACGCAGTATTTT. Protein sequence: CASSVSGVYTDTQYF. The gene calls are TRBV11-3 and TRBJ2-3, with 8 bases aligning to TRBD2. Unmatched junction bases numbered 6, after V lost 5 bases and J lost 2 bases. Per germline, CDR1 SGHNT and CDR2 YENEEA. This CDR3 is 15 amino acids long.

The chain employs TRBV3-1 (or the pseudogene TRBV3-2) and TRBJ2-3, with a tentative D call TRBD2 (7 bases). Trimming removed 6 bases at V and 0 bases at J, with 13 bases between. The CDR3 is 15 residues long. The germline V gene has CDR1 LGHDT and CDR2 YNNKEL (reference sequence). The CDR3 DNA follows: TGTGCCAGCAGTGGGGGGGCGGTTAGCACAGATACGCAGTATTTT. This sequence encodes CASSGGAVSTDTQYF.

The V call is TRBV12-3 or TRBV12-4, the J call TRBJ1-2, with TRBD1 identical over 9 bases. Trimming at V came to 6 bases and at J to 8 bases, leaving 7 bases not matched to a gene. The CDR3 totals 13 residues. CDR3 DNA: TGTGCCAGCAGCGAAAGACAGGGGGAAGGCTACACCTTC. Translation: CASSERQGEGYTF.

This clone has only one observation. The V and J genes are TRBV18 and TRBJ1-4; D unresolved. Germline loops: CDR1 KGHSH, CDR2 LQKENI. This CDR3 contains 16 residues. V was shortened by 3 bases and J by 0 bases, with 11 bases between the two germline ends. This CDR3 is CASSPPGLATNEKLFF. The CDR3, as DNA: TGTGCCAGCTCACCCCCGGGGTTGGCAACTAATGAAAAACTGTTTTTT.

This clone occurred once. The V call is TRBV5-5, the J call TRBJ2-7, with 9 bases fitting TRBD2. Germline V lookup: CDR1 SGHKS, CDR2 YYEKEE (reference sequence). After removal of 0 bases from V and 3 bases from J, the junction contained 4 bases not matched to a gene. This CDR3 comprises 15 residues. The chain's CDR3 is CASSLGLAGNYEQYF. The CDR3, as DNA: TGTGCCAGCAGCTTGGGGCTAGCGGGGAACTACGAGCAGTACTTC.

This clone occurred a few times. The CDR3 spells CASSYMDEQYF. For the CDR3, the DNA is TGTGCCAGCAGCTATATGGACGAGCAGTACTTC. The V call is TRBV12-3 or TRBV12-4, the J call TRBJ2-7; D is unresolved. V shed 6 bases and J shed 5 bases, with 8 bases lying between them. The CDR3 length is 11 residues.

The J gene is TRBJ1-1, the V gene TRBV5-1; 8 bases match TRBD1. V lost 3 bases, J lost 5 bases, and 9 bases stayed unmatched. This CDR3 is 15 amino acids long. Germline-derived CDR1 and CDR2 are SGHRS and YFSETQ. In DNA form, the CDR3 reads TGCGCCAGCAGCTCAGGACAGGGTAGAGGGACTGAAGCTTTCTTT. This translates into CASSSGQGRGTEAFF.